This passage covers 5 T cell receptor beta chains from one sample sequenced in a study of T cells expressing NK-cell markers. After re-calling the 5' RACE reads, TCRdb lists one entry per CDR3 protein, DNA absent. Here the sample table reports 400,000 to 450,000 distinct CDR3 sequences. Sequenced sample: blood T cells: a sorted CD56 or NKG2C T cell subset, CD4+ or CD8+ T cells, or bulk PBMC T cells (not recorded which). Receptor source: a woman between 18 and 69 years old in good health.

The V call is TRBV7-9, the J call TRBJ2-1; TCRdb indicates TRBD1, and absent DNA this call remains unverified. Germline V gives CDR1 SEHNR, CDR2 FQNEAQ (reference sequence). This CDR3 is 13 amino acids long. The CDR3 is CASSLITGDEQFF.

The V and J genes are TRBV7-9 and TRBJ2-3. The germline CDR1 and CDR2 sequences are SEHNR and FQNEAQ (reference sequence). The length of the CDR3 is 15 residues. Here the CDR3 reads CASSRGRPRTDTQYF.

The chain combines TRBV4-3 with TRBJ2-2; the D call of TRBD2 rests on TCRdb alone, since no DNA is present to check it. The CDR3 loop spans 16 amino acids. CDR1 LGHNA and CDR2 YSLEER come from the germline V gene. The CDR3: CASSQELLESAGELFF.

The J gene is TRBJ2-3, the V gene TRBV29-1. Germline V lookup: CDR1 SQVTM, CDR2 ANQGSEA. The CDR3 has 11 residues. CDR3 in amino acids: CSVTTTDTQYF.

The chain carries TRBV2 and TRBJ2-3. There are 13 residues in the CDR3. Germline CDR1 SNHLY, CDR2 FYNNEI. This CDR3 reads CASSRTMTDTQYF.